The clone carrying this T cell receptor (beta chain) was recorded many times. As yet, its antigen is unknown. TCRdb fed the 5' RACE reads into MiXCR, producing one record per CDR3 protein. The sample holds tens of thousands of distinct CDR3 sequences, 12% seen once. This entry comes from a study of T-cell memory formation after mild COVID-19. This CDR3 spans 15 amino acids. With 4 bases clipped from V and 5 bases from J, the junction kept 8 bases outside the gene matches. CDR1 is LGHNA and CDR2 is YSLEER in the germline V gene. General study findings and limits: There was a balanced CD4/CD8 profile in clones contracting day 15 to 85, and later expanders leaned CD4+.

The rearrangement joins TRBV4-3 to TRBJ1-5, with TRBD1 matching over 7 bases. The receptor was isolated from a man younger than 35 who had mild COVID-19 (a few samples of this study predate the infection). Cell type and time point are not known. The source material was PBMCs or a T cell subset sorted from them (not recorded which). CDR3 bases: TGCGCCAGCAGCCCAACAGGGGACAGTTATCAGCCCCAGCATTTT. Translating it yields CASSPTGDSYQPQHF.